The 32 T cell receptor beta chains below all came from one sample that was sequenced in a study of identical twins listed by TCRdb under 2016. The method behind the library was 5' RACE. Sequencing was performed on an Illumina HiSeq 2000. Clones were called with MiXCR by TCRdb after fastp trimmed the public reads at Q25, and only in-frame beta chains were retained. CDR3 protein sequences are deduplicated, and each keeps its most common genes and DNA. The sample table shows under 900,000 distinct CDR3 sequences, and 15% to 20% are seen once. The ten largest account for less than 15% of the sample. This same sample was also taken into another study, of T cells expressing NK-cell markers.

The sequencing sample was made of PBMCs. The receptors shown here come from a woman in her late teens or twenties in good health.

This clonotype was seen a few times. The chain combines TRBV6-1 with TRBJ1-4; 8 bases map to TRBD1. CDR1 is MNHNS and CDR2 is SASEGT in the germline V gene. V lost 8 bases, J lost 7 bases, and 12 bases stayed unmatched. The length of the CDR3 is 15 residues. The CDR3 loop reads CASRPGGQGGEKLFF. In DNA form, the CDR3 reads TGTGCCAGCCGACCCGGAGGACAGGGTGGTGAAAAACTGTTTTTT.

This clonotype was found a few times. The rearrangement links TRBV6-2 or TRBV6-3 to TRBJ1-6; no clear D. Per germline, CDR1 MNHEY and CDR2 SVGEGT. Trimming shortened V by 2 bases and J by 7 bases, and 9 bases separated the two germline ends. The CDR3 spans 14 residues. The CDR3 coding sequence is TGTGCCAGCAGTTACCGGACCGACAATTCACCCCTCCACTTT. Translation: CASSYRTDNSPLHF.

This chain joins TRBV12-3 or TRBV12-4 and TRBJ2-7; possibly TRBD2 for D (5 bases). V was cut by 10 bases and J by 3 bases, with 10 bases left in between. This CDR3 comprises 11 residues. The CDR3 loop reads CATGSGYEQYF. The CDR3 DNA reads as TGTGCCACGGGGAGTGGCTACGAGCAGTACTTC.

The chain's CDR3 is CASSFRDRGSFGELFF. DNA of the CDR3: TGTGCCAGCAGCTTCCGGGACAGGGGGTCCTTCGGGGAGCTGTTTTTT. The chain combines TRBV7-9 with TRBJ2-2; 11 bases fit TRBD1. The germline CDR1 and CDR2 sequences are SEHNR and FQNEAQ (reference sequence). This CDR3 is built from 16 residues. Unmatched junction bases numbered 7, after V lost 3 bases and J lost 7 bases.

Concerning this clonotype itself: A read error may explain this, as a much larger clone is one base away. The chain employs TRBV11-2 and TRBJ1-1, with unresolved D. The CDR3 is 13 residues long. The germline V gene has CDR1 SGHAT and CDR2 FQNNGV. The CDR3 region is CASSLSGNSEAFF. Here the CDR3 DNA reads TGTGCCAGCAGCTTATCCGGGAACAGTGAAGCTTTCTTT.

A few counts support this clonotype. The chain joins TRBV6-1 to TRBJ2-3; D may be TRBD1 or TRBD2 (5 bases each). Germline V gives CDR1 MNHNS, CDR2 SASEGT. The CDR3 contains 16 residues. V gave up 6 bases and J gave up 4 bases, with 20 bases separating them. Here the CDR3 DNA reads TGTGCCAGCAGACGGGCGTGGGGGAACATAGCAGATACGCAGTATTTT. Its protein is CASRRAWGNIADTQYF.

The CDR3 spells CASSLAPGAGAYNEQFF. In DNA, the CDR3 is TGCGCCAGCAGCTTGGCCCCGGGTGCGGGGGCCTACAATGAGCAGTTCTTC. The chain has TRBV5-1 and TRBJ2-1; 7 bases map to TRBD2. There are 17 residues in the CDR3. The ends lost 0 bases at V and 2 bases at J; junction bases unmatched: 8. Germline CDR1 and CDR2: SGHRS and YFSETQ.

This clonotype was picked up a small number of times. The J gene is TRBJ2-7, the V gene TRBV9, with 7 bases matching TRBD1. The CDR3 spans 14 residues. The germline V gene encodes CDR1 SGDLS and CDR2 YYNGEE. V lost 3 bases to trimming and J lost 1 base; unmatched junction nucleotides: 4. The CDR3 nucleotides are TGTGCCAGCAGCGCCTACAGGGGTTCCTACGAGCAGTACTTC. The encoded protein is CASSAYRGSYEQYF.

This chain connects TRBV7-9 to TRBJ2-1; D may match TRBD1 or TRBD2 (5 bases each). CDR3 length: 13 amino acids. Germline-derived CDR1 and CDR2 are SEHNR and FQNEAQ (reference sequence). The V end was cut by 8 bases, the J end by 5 bases, with 13 bases between. CDR3 region: CASRRDAHNEQFF. In nucleotides, the CDR3 is TGTGCCAGCCGCCGGGACGCTCACAATGAGCAGTTCTTC. The full variable domain, its missing parts supplied by reference TRBV7-9 and TRBJ2-1, is DTGVSQNPRHKITKRGQNVTFRCDPISEHNRLYWYRQTLGQGPEFLTYFQNEAQLEKSRLLSDRFSAERPKGSFSTLEIQRTEQGDSAMYLCASRRDAHNEQFFGPGTRLTVL.

This clonotype was picked up a small number of times. The chain joins TRBV6-5 to TRBJ2-1; TRBD2 matches at 7 bases. Germline V gene data show CDR1 as MNHEY and CDR2 as SVGAGI. The ends lost 4 bases at V and 5 bases at J; junction bases unmatched: 8. The CDR3 totals 15 residues. The CDR3 nucleotides are TGTGCCAGCAGTTTTGGGGGGGGGGTAAACAATGAGCAGTTCTTC. Encoded protein: CASSFGGGVNNEQFF.

The rearrangement links TRBV29-1 to TRBJ2-2; D uncertain. This CDR3 comprises 13 residues. V was cut by 6 bases and J by 0 bases, with 8 bases left in between. Per the germline V gene, CDR1 is SQVTM and CDR2 is ANQGSEA. The CDR3 DNA reads TGCAGCGTCCAGTTCGCGAACACCGGGGAGCTGTTTTTT. Translation: CSVQFANTGELFF.

In this sample, this clonotype turned up many times. This chain uses TRBV6-2 or TRBV6-3 with TRBJ2-1, with no clear D. The CDR3 has 11 amino acids. Germline CDR1 MNHEY, CDR2 SVGEGT. The V end was cut by 6 bases, the J end by 2 bases, with 2 bases between. This CDR3 is CASRTYNEQFF. CDR3 bases: TGTGCCAGCAGGACCTACAATGAGCAGTTCTTC.

Turning to this clonotype: At one end the junction does not follow the germline gene, possibly because of a read error. The chain recombines TRBV7-7 with TRBJ2-7; 7 bases are shared with TRBD1. Germline V gives CDR1 SSHAT, CDR2 FNYEAQ (reference sequence). The CDR3 has 13 amino acids. The CDR3 reads CASSHGTDYEQYF. For the CDR3, the DNA is TGTGCTAGCAGCCACGGGACAGACTACGAGCAGTACTTC. Supplemented by reference TRBV7-7 and TRBJ2-7, the full variable domain reads GAGVSQSPRYKVTKRGQDVTLRCDPISSHATLYWYQQALGQGPEFLTYFNYEAQPDKSGLPSDRFSAERPEGSISTLTIQRTEQRDSAMYRCASSHGTDYEQYFGPGTRLTVT.

The chain joins TRBV4-1 to TRBJ2-7, with D unresolved. The CDR3 extends over 13 amino acids. V lost 6 bases to trimming and J lost 4 bases, with 13 bases between them. Germline V gene data show CDR1 as MGHRA and CDR2 as YSYEKL. CDR3 sequence reads: CASSHTDQYEQYF. CDR3 coding DNA: TGCGCCAGCAGTCATACGGACCAGTACGAGCAGTACTTC.

The chain uses TRBV6-1 and TRBJ2-7; D possibly corresponds to TRBD2 (5 bases). The CDR3 has 14 residues. V was clipped by 8 bases and J by 2 bases, with 16 bases between them. From germline, CDR1 is MNHNS and CDR2 SASEGT. The CDR3 DNA reads TGTGCCAGCTGGAGCGGCCCTGGGCCCTACGAGCAGTACTTC. Its protein product is CASWSGPGPYEQYF.

This clonotype was detected ten times or more. The chain couples TRBV5-5 to TRBJ2-3; D is perhaps TRBD1 (5 bases). The germline CDR1 and CDR2 sequences are SGHKS and YYEKEE (reference sequence). The CDR3 covers 14 residues. The V end lost 0 bases, the J end lost 6 bases, and 11 bases lay between the germline ends. CDR3 protein: CASSLEGFSDTQYF. The CDR3 DNA reads TGTGCCAGCAGCTTGGAGGGGTTTTCGGATACGCAGTATTTT.

The chain links TRBV10-3 to TRBJ2-3; D remains unclear. The CDR3 length is 14 residues. Trimming removed 4 bases at V and 2 bases at J, with 10 bases between. In germline, CDR1 is ENHRY, CDR2 SYGVKD. CDR3 DNA: TGTGCCATCAGTGGGGCAGCTTCCACAGATACGCAGTATTTT. Its translation is CAISGAASTDTQYF.

This clonotype was found many times. The chain uses TRBV6-5 and TRBJ2-5; 7 bases line up with TRBD1. The CDR3 has 13 amino acids. The V and J ends lost 2 bases and 5 bases, in that order; junction bases with no gene match: 2. In germline, CDR1 is MNHEY, CDR2 SVGAGI. The CDR3 loop reads CASSYRGRETQYF. DNA for the CDR3: TGTGCCAGCAGTTACAGGGGGCGGGAGACCCAGTACTTC.

V and J are TRBV2 and TRBJ2-7, with 12 bases matching TRBD2. Unmatched junction bases numbered 3, after V lost 4 bases and J lost 5 bases. CDR3 length: 14 residues. Germline V CDR1 and CDR2: SNHLY, FYNNEI. CDR3 residues: CASSGTSGIDEQYF. The DNA of the CDR3 is TGTGCCAGCAGTGGGACTAGCGGGATCGACGAGCAGTACTTC.

The chain combines TRBV27 with TRBJ2-1; D might be TRBD2 (6 bases). In germline, CDR1 is MNHEY, CDR2 SMNVEV (reference sequence). The CDR3 is 16 amino acids. Trimming shortened V by 3 bases and J by 4 bases, and 16 bases separated the two germline ends. CDR3 DNA sequence: TGTGCCAGCAGTTTGGCGGGACGGAGCCGATACAATGAGCAGTTCTTC. This sequence encodes CASSLAGRSRYNEQFF.

There are a few counts of this clonotype. The chain recombines TRBV18 with TRBJ2-1; D not resolved. Deletions cut 5 bases from V and 6 bases from J, with 11 bases between. The CDR3 extends over 13 amino acids. Germline V gene sequence: CDR1 KGHSH, CDR2 LQKENI. The CDR3 DNA sequence: TGTGCCAGCTCAGCATATACTGCCAATGAGCAGTTCTTC. Amino acids: CASSAYTANEQFF.

This chain connects TRBV29-1 to TRBJ2-1; perhaps TRBD1 as D (6 bases). The V end lost 7 bases, the J end lost 6 bases, and 16 bases lay between the germline ends. CDR3 size: 13 residues. Germline CDR1 SQVTM, CDR2 ANQGSEA. The CDR3 nucleotides are TGCAGCGAAACAGGGTCCCTGGGCAATGAGCAGTTCTTC. Translation: CSETGSLGNEQFF.

The rearrangement uses TRBV15 and TRBJ2-3; no firm D call. Trimming stripped 0 bases from V and 1 base from J, with 5 bases between. Per the germline V gene, CDR1 is LNHNV and CDR2 is YYDKDF (reference sequence). The CDR3 is 14 amino acids. The CDR3, as DNA: TGTGCCACCAGCAGAGACAAGCGCACAGATACGCAGTATTTT. It codes for CATSRDKRTDTQYF.

This clonotype came up a few times. The rearrangement links TRBV5-1 to TRBJ1-1; 7 bases are shared with TRBD1. The V and J ends lost 4 bases and 3 bases, in that order; junction bases with no gene match: 3. CDR1 SGHRS and CDR2 YFSETQ come from the germline V gene. This CDR3 region has 13 residues. This CDR3 reads CASSMGQHTEAFF. In DNA form, the CDR3 reads TGCGCCAGCAGCATGGGACAGCACACTGAAGCTTTCTTT.

This clonotype was seen ten or more times. The genes are TRBV12-3 or TRBV12-4 and TRBJ1-5, with TRBD1 as a possible D gene (5 bases). V lost 3 bases, J lost 5 bases, and 11 bases lay in between. The CDR3 extends over 14 amino acids. CDR3 coding DNA: TGTGCCAGCAGTTTTTCCCAGGGTGATCAGCCCCAGCATTTT. Translated: CASSFSQGDQPQHF.

Notes on this clonotype: At one end, the junction sequence differs from germline, possibly due to a read error. The chain is built from TRBV12-3 or TRBV12-4 and TRBJ1-5, with D unresolved. The CDR3 consists of 12 residues. DNA for the CDR3: TGTGCCAGAAGTTTTAAAAGTCAGCCCCAGCATTTT. This sequence encodes CARSFKSQPQHF.

The chain combines TRBV4-2 with TRBJ1-6; unclear D gene. V was trimmed by 0 bases and J by 7 bases, leaving 10 bases between them. The CDR3 spans 15 residues. Germline V gives CDR1 LGHNA, CDR2 YNFKEQ. In DNA, the CDR3 is TGTGCCAGCAGCCAAGACCAAGGACTGAATTCACCCCTCCACTTT. Translation gives CASSQDQGLNSPLHF.

The genes are TRBV1 and TRBJ2-4; no DNA check was done on the table's D call, TRBD1. TRBV1 is an annotated pseudogene. CDR3 length: 20 amino acids. The CDR3 region has the DNA TGCACCAGCAGCCAAGGGGAAGTGACGGGGGAGCCGCTAGCCAAAAACATTCAGTACTTC. Translation: CTSSQGEVTGEPLAKNIQYF.

This clonotype has just a few counts. The V call is TRBV6-5, the J call TRBJ2-7, with a possible D match to TRBD1 (5 bases). The V gene's germline CDR1 is MNHEY and CDR2 SVGAGI. V was shortened by 0 bases and J by 0 bases, with 9 bases between the two germline ends. This CDR3 spans 15 amino acids. CDR3 loop: CASSYSGVSSYEQYF. For the CDR3, the DNA is TGTGCCAGCAGTTACTCAGGGGTGAGCTCCTACGAGCAGTACTTC.

In this sample, this clonotype turned up many times. This chain joins TRBV5-1 and TRBJ1-5; D is perhaps TRBD1 (5 bases). V was pared by 4 bases and J by 4 bases, with 15 bases between. The germline V gene encodes CDR1 SGHRS and CDR2 YFSETQ. The CDR3 has 15 amino acids. CDR3 loop: CASSPGTGGNQPQHF. The CDR3 nucleotides are TGCGCCAGCAGCCCCGGGACTGGCGGGAATCAGCCCCAGCATTTT.

In its sample, this clonotype was seen a few times. The chain combines TRBV5-1 with TRBJ2-7, with D possibly TRBD2 on 5 matching bases. The CDR3 spans 14 residues. The V end lost 2 bases, the J end lost 3 bases, and 12 bases lay between the germline ends. CDR1 and CDR2 (germline): SGHRS, YFSETQ. This CDR3 reads CASSFVERHYEQYF. For the CDR3, the DNA is TGCGCCAGCAGCTTTGTTGAGCGGCACTACGAGCAGTACTTC.

This clonotype showed up just a few times. CDR3 loop: CSAVRDYSYNEQFF. The CDR3, as DNA: TGCAGTGCTGTCCGGGACTACTCCTACAATGAGCAGTTCTTC. The chain combines TRBV20-1 with TRBJ2-1, with TRBD2 identical over 7 bases. The CDR3 totals 14 residues. Trimming at V came to 5 bases and at J to 0 bases, leaving 4 bases not matched to a gene. In germline, CDR1 is DFQATT, CDR2 SNEGSKA (reference sequence).